A selection of T cell receptor beta chains follows, all from one sample in a study of blood T cell repertoires in COVID-19. Some clones are missing from TCRdb's copy, which holds only in-frame ones; the method was immunoSEQ multiplex PCR. Of around 370,000 clones listed, around 90% are singletons. Sequenced input: peripheral blood. The receptors derive from a man younger than 30 with active or convalescent COVID-19. The CDR3 runs from the conserved cysteine through the conserved F or W. A D gene is named only where the DNA matches it firmly. A clone size is listed for some rows: how often the clone was seen (once, few, many), or a class if it is expanded.

TRBV29-1	TRBJ2-5	.	.	TGCAGCGTGAGGGGGTGGGGACCGGAGACCCAGTACTTC	CSVRGWGPETQYF
TRBV7-9	TRBJ2-1	.	.	TGTGCCAGCAGCCCTCCGGGGAGCTCCTACAATGAGCAGTTCTTC	CASSPPGSSYNEQFF
TRBV9	TRBJ2-1	.	.	TGTGCCAGCAGCGTAGGGGGGCCGGACCTCGCGGTTAATGAGCAGTTCTTC	CASSVGGPDLAVNEQFF
TRBV7-2	TRBJ2-7	TRBD1	.	TGTGCCAGCAGCTCCGGGACAGGGCTCTACGAGCAGTACTTC	CASSSGTGLYEQYF
TRBV11-3	TRBJ2-1	TRBD1	.	TGTGCCAGCAGCATTCGGACAGGGGGCTATGAGCAGTTCTTC	CASSIRTGGYEQFF
TRBV28	TRBJ2-1	TRBD2	.	TGTGCCAGACGGGGCGGGAGCTTTTTCTACAATGAGCAGTTCTTC	CARRGGSFFYNEQFF
TRBV27	TRBJ1-1	TRBD1	few	TGTGCCAGCAGTGCCGGGACAGGGGGCACTGAAGCTTTCTTT	CASSAGTGGTEAFF
TRBV28	TRBJ2-5	TRBD2	.	TGTGCCAGCAGTTTCAGCCAAGAGCGGGGGGGCGGTCTGGAGACCCAGTACTTC	CASSFSQERGGGLETQYF
TRBV7-2	TRBJ2-7	TRBD2	.	TGTGCCAGCAGCTTAGTTGGGCGGGGGACCTACGAGCAGTACTTC	CASSLVGRGTYEQYF
TRBV6-2/TRBV6-3	TRBJ2-5	.	.	TGTGCCAGCAGTTACGATACAGGGATTCAAGAGACCCAGTACTTC	CASSYDTGIQETQYF
TRBV5-1	TRBJ2-5	TRBD1	.	TGCGCCAGCAGCATACGGGACAGGGAGGAGACCCAGTACTTC	CASSIRDREETQYF
TRBV7-2	TRBJ1-6	.	.	TGTGCCAGCAGCCGCAGGTCGGGGAATTCACCCCTCCACTTT	CASSRRSGNSPLHF